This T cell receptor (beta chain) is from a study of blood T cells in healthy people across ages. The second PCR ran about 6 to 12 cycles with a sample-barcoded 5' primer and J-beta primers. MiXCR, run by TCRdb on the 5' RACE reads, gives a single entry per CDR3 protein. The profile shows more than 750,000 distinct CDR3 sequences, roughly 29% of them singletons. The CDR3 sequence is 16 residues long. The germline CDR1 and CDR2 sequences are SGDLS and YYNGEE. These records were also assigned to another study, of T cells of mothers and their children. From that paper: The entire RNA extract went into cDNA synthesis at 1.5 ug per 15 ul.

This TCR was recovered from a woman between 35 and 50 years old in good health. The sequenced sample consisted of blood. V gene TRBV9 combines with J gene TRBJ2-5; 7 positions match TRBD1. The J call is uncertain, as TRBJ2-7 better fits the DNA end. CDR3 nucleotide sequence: TGTGCCAGCAGCGTAGGCTTGACAGGGCTGGCCACCGAGCAGTACTTC. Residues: CASSVGLTGLATEQYF.